The 12 T cell receptor beta chains below come from one sample, sequenced in a study of graft-versus-host responses after intestinal transplantation. The data were produced by immunoSEQ multiplex PCR, yet TCRdb's version contains in-frame clones alone and is incomplete. Found here are more than 10,000 clones, approximately 33% of them singletons; the top ten hold under 2%. Sequences were derived from alloreactive CD4+ T cells from a mixed lymphocyte reaction culture, sampled before transplantation. The subset: CFSE-low proliferating T cells sorted from roughly six-day pre-transplant mixed lymphocyte reaction (GvH or HvG direction). These receptors were taken from a human patient who was an organ donor for intestinal transplantation.

V usage is TRBV25-1 and J usage is TRBJ1-2; no reliable D call. The CDR3 extends over 17 amino acids. Germline CDR1 MGHDK, CDR2 SYGVNS. V was cut by 1 base and J by 4 bases, with 19 bases left in between. This chain's CDR3 is CASSESRPSRLPYGYTF. The CDR3 DNA sequence: TGTGCCAGCAGTGAATCCAGGCCGAGCCGTCTTCCCTATGGCTACACCTTC.

This clone was counted between two and nine times. This chain joins TRBV27 and TRBJ1-1; tentatively, D is TRBD1 (5 bases). CDR3 length equals 14 residues. V dropped 2 bases and J dropped 3 bases, with 10 bases sitting between them. Germline-derived CDR1 and CDR2 are MNHEY and SMNVEV (reference sequence). CDR3 residues: CASSLGGRDTEAFF. CDR3 coding DNA: TGTGCCAGCAGTTTAGGGGGGAGGGACACTGAAGCTTTCTTT.

This clone has more than one count but fewer than ten. The V gene is TRBV19, the J gene TRBJ2-4, with a possible D match to TRBD1 (6 bases). V was shortened by 1 base and J by 9 bases, with 13 bases between the two germline ends. This CDR3 has 14 amino acids. Germline CDR1 and CDR2: LNHDA and SQIVND (reference sequence). CDR3 residues: CASSIGQGSSIQYF. CDR3 DNA: TGTGCCAGTAGTATAGGGCAGGGGTCAAGCATTCAGTACTTC.

This clone has a handful of counts. The chain carries TRBV19 and TRBJ1-5, with D possibly TRBD1 on 6 matching bases. CDR1 is LNHDA, CDR2 SQIVND, per germline (reference sequence). With 5 bases removed from V and 2 bases from J, the gap between germline ends came to 13 bases. The CDR3 is 15 amino acids. In nucleotides, the CDR3 is TGTGCCAGTAGTGGATCCTACAGGGGCAATCAGCCCCAGCATTTT. Protein: CASSGSYRGNQPQHF.

In DNA form, the CDR3 reads TGTGCCAGCAGCCAACCGAGAGGGGGGGTGGGGACTGAAGCTTTCTTT. Amino acids: CASSQPRGGVGTEAFF. The chain combines TRBV5-4 with TRBJ1-1; tentative D call: TRBD1 (6 bases). CDR1 is SGHNT and CDR2 is YYREEE in the germline V gene (reference sequence). V was pared by 4 bases and J by 5 bases, with 21 bases between. There are 16 residues in the CDR3. The entire variable domain, with the rest obtained from reference TRBV5-4 and TRBJ1-1, is as follows: ETGVTQSPTHLIKTRGQQVTLRCSSQSGHNTVSWYQQALGQGPQFIFQYYREEENGRGNFPPRFSGLQFPNYSSELNVNALELDDSALYLCASSQPRGGVGTEAFFGQGTRLTVV.

This chain joins TRBV18 and TRBJ1-5; D is possibly TRBD1 (6 bases). Germline CDR1 KGHSH, CDR2 LQKENI. CDR3 length equals 14 residues. Trimming took off 3 bases at V and 3 bases at J, with 9 bases between the two ends. Written as DNA, the CDR3 is TGTGCCAGCTCACCGGCAGGGGACAATCAGCCCCAGCATTTT. Its protein is CASSPAGDNQPQHF.

This chain uses TRBV7-5 with TRBJ2-2; TRBD2 reflects the table's D call only, with no check against the DNA. TRBV7-5 is a pseudogene segment. The CDR3 runs to 17 residues. The CDR3 region has the DNA TGTGTCAGAAGCTTCGAAGGTCGGCTAGCGGGCACCGGGGAGCTGTTTTTT. Translating it yields CVRSFEGRLAGTGELFF.

This sequence joins TRBV11-2 and TRBJ1-5; possible D gene TRBD1, 6 bases. The CDR3 sequence is 13 residues long. Looked up from germline, CDR1 is SGHAT and CDR2 is FQNNGV. Deletions cut 2 bases from V and 6 bases from J, with 8 bases between. The CDR3 region is CASSLTGLQPQHF. In nucleotides, the CDR3 is TGTGCCAGCAGCTTAACAGGGCTTCAGCCCCAGCATTTT.

This clone was seen a few times. The chain joins TRBV5-4 to TRBJ1-2; 9 nucleotides agree with TRBD1. Germline assignment: CDR1 SGHNT and CDR2 YYREEE (reference sequence). The CDR3 runs 16 residues. The V and J ends lost 4 bases and 6 bases, in that order; junction bases with no gene match: 13. This chain's CDR3 is CASSQDRGQGSDGYTF. Here the CDR3 DNA reads TGTGCCAGCAGCCAAGATAGGGGACAGGGCAGTGATGGCTACACCTTC.

The chain has TRBV5-1 and TRBJ1-2, with TRBD1 identical over 8 bases. CDR1 is SGHRS, CDR2 YFSETQ, per germline. Unmatched junction bases numbered 3, after V lost 0 bases and J lost 11 bases. The CDR3 covers 12 residues. CDR3 coding DNA: TGCGCCAGCAGCTTGGGGACAGGGATTTACACCTTC. Amino acid sequence: CASSLGTGIYTF. The variable domain in full, completed from reference TRBV5-1 and TRBJ1-2, reads KAGVTQTPRYLIKTRGQQVTLSCSPISGHRSVSWYQQTPGQGLQFLFEYFSETQRNKGNFPGRFSGRQFSNSRSEMNVSTLELGDSALYLCASSLGTGIYTFGSGTRLTVV.

The chain combines TRBV28 with TRBJ2-7; TRBD2 aligns across 7 bases. V was pared by 7 bases and J by 4 bases, with 13 bases of the junction left unmatched. Germline V gene data show CDR1 as MDHEN and CDR2 as SYDVKM. The CDR3 spans 15 residues. The CDR3: CASTPGSAGDYEQYF. CDR3 nucleotide sequence: TGTGCCAGCACCCCGGGGTCGGCGGGGGATTACGAGCAGTACTTC.

J is TRBJ1-6 and V is TRBV19; no reliable D call. CDR3 length equals 17 residues. CDR1 and CDR2 from the germline V gene are LNHDA and SQIVND (reference sequence). Trimming removed 3 bases at V and 13 bases at J, with 25 bases between. CDR3 nucleotide sequence: TGTGCCAGTAGTATGTCTTCGTTAGGTGCGGGAACTTACCCCCTCCACTTT. Protein sequence: CASSMSSLGAGTYPLHF.